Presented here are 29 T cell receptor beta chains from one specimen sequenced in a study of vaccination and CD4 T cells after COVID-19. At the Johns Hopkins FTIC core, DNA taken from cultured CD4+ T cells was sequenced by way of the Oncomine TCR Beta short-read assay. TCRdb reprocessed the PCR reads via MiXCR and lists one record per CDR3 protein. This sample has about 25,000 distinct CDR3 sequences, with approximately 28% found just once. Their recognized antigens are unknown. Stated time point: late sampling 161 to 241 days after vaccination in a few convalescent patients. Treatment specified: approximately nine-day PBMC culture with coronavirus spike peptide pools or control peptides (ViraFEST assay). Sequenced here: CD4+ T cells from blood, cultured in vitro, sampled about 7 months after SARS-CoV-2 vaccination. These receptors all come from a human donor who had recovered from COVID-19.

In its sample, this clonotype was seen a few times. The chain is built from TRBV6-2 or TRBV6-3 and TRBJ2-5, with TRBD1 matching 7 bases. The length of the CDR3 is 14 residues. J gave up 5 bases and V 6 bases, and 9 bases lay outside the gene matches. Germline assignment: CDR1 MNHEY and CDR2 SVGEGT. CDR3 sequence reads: CASSRTGERETQYF. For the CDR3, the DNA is TGTGCCAGCAGCCGGACAGGCGAGCGGGAGACCCAGTACTTC.

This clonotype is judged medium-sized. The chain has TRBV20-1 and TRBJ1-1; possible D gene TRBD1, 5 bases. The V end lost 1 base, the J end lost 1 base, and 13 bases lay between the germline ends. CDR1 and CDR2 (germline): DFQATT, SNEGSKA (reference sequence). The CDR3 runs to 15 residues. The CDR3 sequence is CSARVFGRENTEAFF. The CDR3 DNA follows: TGCAGTGCTAGAGTTTTCGGCAGGGAGAACACTGAAGCTTTCTTT.

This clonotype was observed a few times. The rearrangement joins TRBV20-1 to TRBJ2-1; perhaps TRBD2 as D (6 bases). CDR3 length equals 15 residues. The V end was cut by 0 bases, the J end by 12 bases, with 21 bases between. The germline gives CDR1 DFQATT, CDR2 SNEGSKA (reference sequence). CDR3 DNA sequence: TGCAGTGCTAGAGAAGGAGGAGGGCAGGGTGGAGTGCAGTTCTTC. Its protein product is CSAREGGGQGGVQFF.

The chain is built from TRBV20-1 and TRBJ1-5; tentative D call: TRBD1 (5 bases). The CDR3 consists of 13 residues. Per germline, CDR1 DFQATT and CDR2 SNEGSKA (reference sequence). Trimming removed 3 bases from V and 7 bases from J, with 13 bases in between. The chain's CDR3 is CSARGRESQPQHF. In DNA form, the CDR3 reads TGCAGTGCTAGGGGCAGGGAAAGCCAGCCCCAGCATTTT.

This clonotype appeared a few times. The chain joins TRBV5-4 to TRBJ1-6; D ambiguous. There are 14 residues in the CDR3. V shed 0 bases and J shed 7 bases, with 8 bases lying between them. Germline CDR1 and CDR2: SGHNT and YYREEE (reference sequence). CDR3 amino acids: CASSLAVGNSPLHF. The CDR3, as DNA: TGTGCCAGCAGCTTGGCCGTGGGGAATTCACCCCTCCACTTT.

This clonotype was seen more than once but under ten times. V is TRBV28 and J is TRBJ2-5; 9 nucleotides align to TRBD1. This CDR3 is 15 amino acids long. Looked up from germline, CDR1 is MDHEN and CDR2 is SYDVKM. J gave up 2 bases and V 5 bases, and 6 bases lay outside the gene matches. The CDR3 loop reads CASSRGTGPQETQYF. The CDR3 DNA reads TGTGCCAGCAGTCGGGGGACAGGGCCTCAAGAGACCCAGTACTTC.

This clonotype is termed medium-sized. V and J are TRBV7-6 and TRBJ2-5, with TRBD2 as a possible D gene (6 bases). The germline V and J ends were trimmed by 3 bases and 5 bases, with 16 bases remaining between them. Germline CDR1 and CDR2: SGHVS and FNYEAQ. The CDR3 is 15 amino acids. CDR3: CASSLLATKGETQYF. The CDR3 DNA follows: TGTGCCAGCAGCTTGCTAGCGACAAAAGGGGAGACCCAGTACTTC.

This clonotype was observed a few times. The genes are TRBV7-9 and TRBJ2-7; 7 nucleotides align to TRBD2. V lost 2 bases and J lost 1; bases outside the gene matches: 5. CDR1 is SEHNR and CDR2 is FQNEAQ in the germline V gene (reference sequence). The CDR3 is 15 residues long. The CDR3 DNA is TGTGCCAGCAGCTTAAGTTGGGGGGGTTCCTACGAGCAGTACTTC. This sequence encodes CASSLSWGGSYEQYF.

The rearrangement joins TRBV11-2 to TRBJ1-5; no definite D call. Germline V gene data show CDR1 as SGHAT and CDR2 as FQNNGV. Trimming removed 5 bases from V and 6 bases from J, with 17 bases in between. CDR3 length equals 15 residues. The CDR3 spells CASSPIAGASQPQHF. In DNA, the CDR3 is TGTGCCAGCAGCCCTATAGCTGGAGCAAGTCAGCCCCAGCATTTT.

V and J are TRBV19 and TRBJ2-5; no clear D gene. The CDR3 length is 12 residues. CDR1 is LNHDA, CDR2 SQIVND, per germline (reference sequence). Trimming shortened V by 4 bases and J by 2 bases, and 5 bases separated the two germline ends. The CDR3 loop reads CASSTLQETQYF. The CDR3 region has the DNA TGTGCCAGTAGTACCCTACAAGAGACCCAGTACTTC.

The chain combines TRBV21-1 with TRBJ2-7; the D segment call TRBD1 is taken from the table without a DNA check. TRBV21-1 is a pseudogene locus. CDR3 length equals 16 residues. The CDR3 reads CASSKAVQGPSYEQYF. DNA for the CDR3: TGTGCCAGCAGCAAAGCTGTACAGGGACCTTCCTACGAGCAGTACTTC.

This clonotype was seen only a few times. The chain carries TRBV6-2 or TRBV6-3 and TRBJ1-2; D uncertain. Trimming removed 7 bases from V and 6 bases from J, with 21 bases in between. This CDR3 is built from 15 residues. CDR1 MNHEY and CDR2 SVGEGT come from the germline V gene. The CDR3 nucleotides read TGTGCCAGCACTCCTAGCCCGGGATACGAGGATGGCTACACCTTC. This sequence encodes CASTPSPGYEDGYTF.

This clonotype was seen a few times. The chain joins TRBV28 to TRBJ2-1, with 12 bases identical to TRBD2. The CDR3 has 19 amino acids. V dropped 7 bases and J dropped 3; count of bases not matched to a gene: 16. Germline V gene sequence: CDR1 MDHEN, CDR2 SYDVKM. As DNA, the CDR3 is TGTGCCAGCATACTTTCTCCGGGACTAGCGGGCACTAACTACAATGAGCAGTTCTTC. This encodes CASILSPGLAGTNYNEQFF.

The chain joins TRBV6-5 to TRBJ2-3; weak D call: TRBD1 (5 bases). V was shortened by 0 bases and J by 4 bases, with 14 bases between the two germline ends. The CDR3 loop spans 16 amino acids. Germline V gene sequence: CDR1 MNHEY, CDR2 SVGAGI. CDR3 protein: CASSYSRSQQADTQYF. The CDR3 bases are TGTGCCAGCAGTTACTCGAGATCCCAACAGGCAGATACGCAGTATTTT.

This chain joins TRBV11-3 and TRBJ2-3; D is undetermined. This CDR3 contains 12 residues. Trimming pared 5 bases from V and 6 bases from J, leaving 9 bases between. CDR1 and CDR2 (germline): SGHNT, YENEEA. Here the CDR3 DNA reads TGTGCCAGCAGCCATTTCCCGGATACGCAGTATTTT. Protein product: CASSHFPDTQYF.

CDR3 protein: CASSYSGRGGSQETQYF. The CDR3 DNA is TGTGCCAGCAGTTACTCCGGCAGGGGTGGGTCCCAAGAGACCCAGTACTTC. The V gene is TRBV6-5, the J gene TRBJ2-5; tentative D call: TRBD1 (6 bases). The germline V and J ends were trimmed by 0 bases and 1 base, with 15 bases remaining between them. This CDR3 is built from 17 residues. Germline lookup yields CDR1 MNHEY and CDR2 SVGAGI.

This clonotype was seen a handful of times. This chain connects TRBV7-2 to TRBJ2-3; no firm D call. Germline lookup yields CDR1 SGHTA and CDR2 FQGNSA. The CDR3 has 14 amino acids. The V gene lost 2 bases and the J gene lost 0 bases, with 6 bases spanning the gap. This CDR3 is CASSLWGSTDTQYF. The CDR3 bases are TGTGCCAGCAGCTTATGGGGTAGCACAGATACGCAGTATTTT.

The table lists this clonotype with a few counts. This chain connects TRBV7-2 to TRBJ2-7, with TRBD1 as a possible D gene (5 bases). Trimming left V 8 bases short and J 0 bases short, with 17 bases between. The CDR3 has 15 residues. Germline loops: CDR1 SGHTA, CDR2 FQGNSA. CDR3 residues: CASHRIGVVSYEQYF. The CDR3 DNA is TGTGCCAGCCATAGGATAGGGGTTGTCTCCTACGAGCAGTACTTC.

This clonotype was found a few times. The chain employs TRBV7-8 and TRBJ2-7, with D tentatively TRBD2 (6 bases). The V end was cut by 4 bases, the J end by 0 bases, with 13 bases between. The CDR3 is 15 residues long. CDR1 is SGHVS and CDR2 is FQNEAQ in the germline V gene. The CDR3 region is CASSSGTQSSYEQYF. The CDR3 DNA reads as TGTGCCAGCAGCTCCGGGACTCAGAGCTCCTACGAGCAGTACTTC.

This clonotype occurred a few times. CDR3 region: CSAYAGTGGGDTQYF. The CDR3 coding sequence is TGCAGTGCCTACGCCGGGACAGGGGGCGGAGATACGCAGTATTTT. The chain uses TRBV20-1 and TRBJ2-3; 12 bases are a match to TRBD1. The CDR3 extends over 15 amino acids. Germline loops: CDR1 DFQATT, CDR2 SNEGSKA (reference sequence). J gave up 5 bases and V 6 bases, and 9 bases lay outside the gene matches.

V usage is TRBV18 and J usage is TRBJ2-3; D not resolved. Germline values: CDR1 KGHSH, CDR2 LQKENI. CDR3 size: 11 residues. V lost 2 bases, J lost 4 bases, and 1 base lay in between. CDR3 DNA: TGTGCCAGCTCACCATCAGATACGCAGTATTTT. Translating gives CASSPSDTQYF.

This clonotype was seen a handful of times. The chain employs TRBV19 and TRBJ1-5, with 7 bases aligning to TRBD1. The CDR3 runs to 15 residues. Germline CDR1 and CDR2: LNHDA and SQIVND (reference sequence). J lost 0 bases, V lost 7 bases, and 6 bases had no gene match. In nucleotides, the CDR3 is TGTGCCAGTACCGGGGGACAGCCTAGCAATCAGCCCCAGCATTTT. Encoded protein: CASTGGQPSNQPQHF.

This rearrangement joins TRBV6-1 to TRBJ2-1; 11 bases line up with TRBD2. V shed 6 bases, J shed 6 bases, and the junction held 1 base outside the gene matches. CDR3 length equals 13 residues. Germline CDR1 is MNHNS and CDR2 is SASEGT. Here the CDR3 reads CASRGTSGNEQFF. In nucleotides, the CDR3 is TGTGCCAGCAGAGGGACTAGCGGCAATGAGCAGTTCTTC.

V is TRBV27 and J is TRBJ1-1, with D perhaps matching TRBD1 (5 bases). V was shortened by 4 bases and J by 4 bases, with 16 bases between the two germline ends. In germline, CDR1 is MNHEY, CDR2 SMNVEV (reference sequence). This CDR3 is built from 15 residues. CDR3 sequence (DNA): TGTGCCAGCAGTTCTAATTTAAGGGGACGCACTGAAGCTTTCTTT. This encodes CASSSNLRGRTEAFF.

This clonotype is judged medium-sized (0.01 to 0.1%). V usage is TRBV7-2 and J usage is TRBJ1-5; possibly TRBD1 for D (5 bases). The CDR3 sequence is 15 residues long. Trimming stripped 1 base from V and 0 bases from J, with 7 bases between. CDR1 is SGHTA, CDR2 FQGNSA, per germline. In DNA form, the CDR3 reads TGTGCCAGCAGCTTAGGACAGAGTAGCAATCAGCCCCAGCATTTT. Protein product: CASSLGQSSNQPQHF.

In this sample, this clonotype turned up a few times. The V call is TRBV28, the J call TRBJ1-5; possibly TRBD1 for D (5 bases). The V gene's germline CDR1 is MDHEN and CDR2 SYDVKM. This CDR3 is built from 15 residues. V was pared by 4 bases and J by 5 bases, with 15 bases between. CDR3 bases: TGTGCCAGCAGTTCGGGACTCACGTACGATCAGCCCCAGCATTTT. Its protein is CASSSGLTYDQPQHF.

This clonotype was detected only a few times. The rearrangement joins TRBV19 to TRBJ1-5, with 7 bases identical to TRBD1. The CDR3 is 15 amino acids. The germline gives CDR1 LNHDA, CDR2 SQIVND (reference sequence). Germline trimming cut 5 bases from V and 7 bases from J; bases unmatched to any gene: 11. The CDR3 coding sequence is TGTGCCAGTAGTTCCGACAGGGTATCTCGACAGCCCCAGCATTTT. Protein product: CASSSDRVSRQPQHF.

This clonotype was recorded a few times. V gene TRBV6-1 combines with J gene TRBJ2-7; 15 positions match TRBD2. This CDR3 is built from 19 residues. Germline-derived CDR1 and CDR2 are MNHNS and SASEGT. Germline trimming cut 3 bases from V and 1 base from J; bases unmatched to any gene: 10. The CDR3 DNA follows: TGTGCCAGCAGTGAGGTTAGGCGGGGGACTAGCGGGAGGTCCTACGAGCAGTACTTC. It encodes CASSEVRRGTSGRSYEQYF.

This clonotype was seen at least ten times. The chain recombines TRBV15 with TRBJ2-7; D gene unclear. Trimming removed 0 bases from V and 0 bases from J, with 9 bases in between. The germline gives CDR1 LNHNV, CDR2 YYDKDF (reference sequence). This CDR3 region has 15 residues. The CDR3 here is CATSRDRRSSYEQYF. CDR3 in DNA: TGTGCCACCAGCAGAGATAGGCGGAGCTCCTACGAGCAGTACTTC. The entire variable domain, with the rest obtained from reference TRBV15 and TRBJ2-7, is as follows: DAMVIQNPRYQVTQFGKPVTLSCSQTLNHNVMYWYQQKSSQAPKLLFHYYDKDFNNEADTPDNFQSRRPNTSFCFLDIRSPGLGDTAMYLCATSRDRRSSYEQYFGPGTRLTVT.